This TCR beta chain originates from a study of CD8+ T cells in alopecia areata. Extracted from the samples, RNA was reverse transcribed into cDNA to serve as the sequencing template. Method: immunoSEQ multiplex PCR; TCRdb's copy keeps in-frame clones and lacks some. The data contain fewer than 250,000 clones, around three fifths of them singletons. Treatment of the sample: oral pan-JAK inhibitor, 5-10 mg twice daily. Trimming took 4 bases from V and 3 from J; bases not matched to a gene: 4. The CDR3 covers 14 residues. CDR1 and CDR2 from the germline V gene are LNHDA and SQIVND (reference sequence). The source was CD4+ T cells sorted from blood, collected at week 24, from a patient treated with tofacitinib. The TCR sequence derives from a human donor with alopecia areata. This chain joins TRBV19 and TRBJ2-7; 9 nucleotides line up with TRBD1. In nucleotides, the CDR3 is TGTGCCAGTAGTACCGGGACAGGGATCTACGAGCAGTACTTC. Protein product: CASSTGTGIYEQYF.